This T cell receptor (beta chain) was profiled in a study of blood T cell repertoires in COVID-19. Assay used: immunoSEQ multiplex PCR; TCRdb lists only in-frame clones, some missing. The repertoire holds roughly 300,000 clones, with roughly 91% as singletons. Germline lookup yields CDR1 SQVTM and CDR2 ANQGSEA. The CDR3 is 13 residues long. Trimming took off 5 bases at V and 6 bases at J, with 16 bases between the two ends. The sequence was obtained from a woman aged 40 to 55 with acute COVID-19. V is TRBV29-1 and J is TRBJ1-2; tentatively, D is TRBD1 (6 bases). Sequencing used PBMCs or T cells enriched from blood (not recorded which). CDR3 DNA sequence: TGCAGCGTTTTTAACAGGGATGCGGATGGCTACACCTTC. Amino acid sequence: CSVFNRDADGYTF.